This T cell receptor beta chain appears in the sequencing data of a study of blood T cell repertoires in COVID-19. The CDR3 runs 16 residues. Germline V gene sequence: CDR1 KGHSH, CDR2 LQKENI. V was pared by 3 bases and J by 0 bases, with 9 bases between. Produced via immunoSEQ multiplex PCR; TCRdb's table is partial and in-frame only. The sample lists about 250,000 clones, about 90% seen once, with around 1.5% in the top ten. Sample: peripheral blood. This chain joins TRBV18 and TRBJ2-6; a weak D match, TRBD1 (6 bases). This clonotype was sampled from an elderly man with acute or convalescent COVID-19. CDR3 loop: CASSPDRPSGANVLTF. CDR3 nucleotide sequence: TGTGCCAGCTCACCGGACAGACCCTCTGGGGCCAACGTCCTGACTTTC.